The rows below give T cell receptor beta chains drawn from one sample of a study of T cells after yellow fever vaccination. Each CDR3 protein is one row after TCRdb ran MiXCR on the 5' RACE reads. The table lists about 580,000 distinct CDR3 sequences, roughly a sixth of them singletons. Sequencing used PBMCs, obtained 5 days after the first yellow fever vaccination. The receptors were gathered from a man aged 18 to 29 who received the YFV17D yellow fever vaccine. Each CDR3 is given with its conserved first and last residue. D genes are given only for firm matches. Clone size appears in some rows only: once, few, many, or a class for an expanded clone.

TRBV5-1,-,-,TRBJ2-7,CASSLGQGEEQYF,TGCGCCAGCAGCTTGGGGCAGGGAGAGGAGCAGTACTTC
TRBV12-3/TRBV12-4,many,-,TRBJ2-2,CASSLGRQNTGELFF,TGTGCCAGCAGTTTGGGACGGCAGAACACCGGGGAGCTGTTTTTT
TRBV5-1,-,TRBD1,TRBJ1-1,CASSSSTTGGAEAFF,TGCGCCAGCAGCTCTTCTACAACAGGGGGTGCTGAAGCTTTCTTT
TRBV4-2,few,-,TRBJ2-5,CASSQGDPQETQYF,TGTGCCAGCAGCCAAGGGGACCCTCAAGAGACCCAGTACTTC
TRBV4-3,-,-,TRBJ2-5,CASSQVLRGEETQYF,TGCGCCAGCAGCCAAGTGTTGAGGGGGGAAGAGACCCAGTACTTC
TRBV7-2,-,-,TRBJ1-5,CASSLASESNQPQHF,TGTGCCAGCAGCTTAGCTTCGGAGAGCAATCAGCCCCAGCATTTT
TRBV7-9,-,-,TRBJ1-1,CASSLDSTGAEAFF,TGTGCCAGCAGCTTAGACAGTACGGGGGCTGAAGCTTTCTTT
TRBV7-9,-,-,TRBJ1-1,CASSWMGTEAFF,TGTGCCAGCAGCTGGATGGGGACTGAAGCTTTCTTT
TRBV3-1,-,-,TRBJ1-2,CASSQDEYGYTF,TGTGCCAGCAGCCAAGACGAGTATGGCTACACCTTC
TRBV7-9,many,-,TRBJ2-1,CASSLEGRWFFEQFF,TGTGCCAGCAGCTTAGAAGGGCGTTGGTTTTTTGAGCAGTTCTTC
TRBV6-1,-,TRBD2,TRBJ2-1,CASSSGGPLYNEQFF,TGTGCCAGCAGTAGCGGGGGGCCTCTCTACAATGAGCAGTTCTTC
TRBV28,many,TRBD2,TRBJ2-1,CASSLERGAPFNNEQFF,TGTGCCAGCAGTTTAGAGCGGGGGGCTCCCTTCAACAATGAGCAGTTCTTC
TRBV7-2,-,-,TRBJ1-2,CASRVGLTGGYTF,TGTGCCAGCAGGGTTGGCCTAACGGGAGGCTACACCTTC
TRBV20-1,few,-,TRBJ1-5,CSARHRGGQPQHF,TGCAGTGCTAGACACCGGGGGGGACAGCCCCAGCATTTT
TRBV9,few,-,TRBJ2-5,CASSVEGVGETQYF,TGTGCCAGCAGCGTAGAGGGGGTTGGCGAGACCCAGTACTTC
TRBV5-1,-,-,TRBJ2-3,CASSLEGIRTDTQYF,TGCGCCAGCAGCTTGGAAGGCATCCGCACAGATACGCAGTATTTT
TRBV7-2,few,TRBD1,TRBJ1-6,CASSSGQGSGSPLHF,TGTGCCAGCAGCTCTGGACAGGGGAGCGGTTCACCCCTCCACTTT
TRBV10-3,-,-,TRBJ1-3,CAISQGASSGNTIYF,TGTGCCATCAGTCAGGGTGCGAGTTCTGGAAACACCATATATTTT
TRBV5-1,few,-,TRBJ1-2,CASSQGTSSSNYGYTF,TGCGCCAGCAGCCAGGGGACCTCCAGCAGTAACTATGGCTACACCTTC
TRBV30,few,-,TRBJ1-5,CAWSGQRNQPQHF,TGTGCCTGGAGTGGACAGAGAAATCAGCCCCAGCATTTT
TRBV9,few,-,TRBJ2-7,CASSVGQTSYEQYF,TGTGCCAGCAGCGTAGGACAGACGTCCTACGAGCAGTACTTC
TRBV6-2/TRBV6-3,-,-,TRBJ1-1,CASSYFRGLNTEAFF,TGTGCCAGCAGTTACTTTAGGGGCCTGAACACTGAAGCTTTCTTT
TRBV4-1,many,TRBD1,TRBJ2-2,CASSLTGGGTGELFF,TGCGCCAGCAGCTTGACAGGGGGAGGCACCGGGGAGCTGTTTTTT
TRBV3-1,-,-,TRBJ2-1,CASSLGGGEFF,TGTGCCAGCAGCCTGGGAGGGGGGGAGTTCTTC
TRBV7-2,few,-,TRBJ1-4,CASSLTGPRPNEKLFF,TGTGCCAGCAGCTTAACAGGGCCTCGGCCTAATGAAAAACTGTTTTTT
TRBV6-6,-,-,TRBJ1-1,CASTPLGNTEAFF,TGTGCCAGCACCCCTTTAGGGAACACTGAAGCTTTCTTT
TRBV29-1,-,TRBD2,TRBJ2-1,CSVEAASGSPNEQFF,TGCAGCGTTGAGGCCGCTAGCGGCAGCCCAAATGAGCAGTTCTTC
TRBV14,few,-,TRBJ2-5,CASSQFVETQYF,TGTGCCAGCAGCCAATTTGTCGAGACCCAGTACTTC
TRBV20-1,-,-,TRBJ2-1,CSARPSLSYNEQFF,TGCAGTGCTAGACCGTCCCTCTCCTACAATGAGCAGTTCTTC
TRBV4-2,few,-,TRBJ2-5,CASSQGVTGVLTETQYF,TGTGCCAGCAGCCAAGGGGTGACGGGGGTCTTGACAGAGACCCAGTACTTC
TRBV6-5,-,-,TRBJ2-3,CASSYQGRGLAVNTDTQYF,TGTGCCAGCAGTTACCAAGGCAGGGGGCTAGCGGTGAACACAGATACGCAGTATTTT
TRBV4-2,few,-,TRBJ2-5,CASSQLDTKETQYF,TGTGCCAGCAGCCAACTTGACACCAAGGAGACCCAGTACTTC
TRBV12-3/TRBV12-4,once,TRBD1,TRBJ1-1,CASSSGQGLMNTVAFF,TGTGCCAGCAGTTCCGGACAGGGACTAATGAACACTGTAGCTTTCTTT
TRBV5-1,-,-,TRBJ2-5,CASSLRKQGGQETQYF,TGCGCCAGCAGTCTGCGTAAACAGGGAGGGCAAGAGACCCAGTACTTC
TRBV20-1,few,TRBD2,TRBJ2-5,CSALGLGETQYF,TGCAGTGCTCTAGGACTAGGGGAGACCCAGTACTTC
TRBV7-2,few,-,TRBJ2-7,CASSLGIALGHEQYF,TGTGCCAGCAGCTTAGGGATAGCCTTGGGGCACGAGCAGTACTTC
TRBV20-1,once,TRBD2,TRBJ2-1,CSPLASGDNEQFF,TGCAGTCCTCTGGCTAGCGGGGACAATGAGCAGTTCTTC
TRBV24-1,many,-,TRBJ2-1,CATSDWGYNEQFF,TGTGCCACCAGTGATTGGGGGTACAATGAGCAGTTCTTC
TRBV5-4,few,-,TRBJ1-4,CASSWGGGEKLFF,TGTGCCAGCAGCTGGGGGGGTGGTGAAAAACTGTTTTTT
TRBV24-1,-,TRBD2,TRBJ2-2,CATSDSSGGADTGELFF,TGTGCCACCAGTGACTCTAGCGGGGGGGCGGACACCGGGGAGCTGTTTTTT
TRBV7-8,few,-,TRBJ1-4,CASSLGPRPNEKLFF,TGTGCCAGCAGCTTAGGCCCTCGGCCCAATGAAAAACTGTTTTTT
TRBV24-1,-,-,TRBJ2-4,CATSDDDREDIQYF,TGTGCCACCAGTGATGACGACAGGGAGGACATTCAGTACTTC
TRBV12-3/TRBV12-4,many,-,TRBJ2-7,CASSFEGNYEQYF,TGTGCCAGCAGTTTCGAGGGGAACTACGAGCAGTACTTC
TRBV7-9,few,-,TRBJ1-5,CASSGTSDGPGPQHF,TGTGCCAGCAGCGGGACATCGGACGGCCCGGGGCCCCAGCATTTT
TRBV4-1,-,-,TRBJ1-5,CASSQEGGRSNQPQHF,TGCGCCAGCAGCCAAGAAGGAGGGAGGAGCAATCAGCCCCAGCATTTT
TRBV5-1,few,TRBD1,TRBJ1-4,CASSWATGGINEKLFF,TGCGCCAGCAGCTGGGCGACAGGGGGCATTAATGAAAAACTGTTTTTT
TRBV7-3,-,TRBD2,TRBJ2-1,CASSSETSGGNEQFF,TGTGCCAGCAGCTCGGAGACTAGCGGGGGTAATGAGCAGTTCTTC
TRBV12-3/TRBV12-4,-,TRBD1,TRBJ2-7,CASSSTGTSYEQYF,TGTGCCAGCAGCTCGACAGGGACCTCCTACGAGCAGTACTTC
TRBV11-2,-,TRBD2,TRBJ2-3,CASSGQIAGKSDTQYF,TGTGCCAGCAGCGGACAAATAGCGGGGAAGTCAGATACGCAGTATTTT
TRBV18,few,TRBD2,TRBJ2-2,CASSPPRLAVTGELFF,TGTGCCAGCTCACCACCCCGACTAGCGGTGACCGGGGAGCTGTTTTTT
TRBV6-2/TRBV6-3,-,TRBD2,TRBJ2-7,CASTGGASSYEQYF,TGTGCCAGCACGGGAGGGGCAAGCAGCTACGAGCAGTACTTC
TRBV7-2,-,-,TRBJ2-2,CASRHAGVLLTGELFF,TGTGCCAGCAGACACGCAGGGGTTCTGTTGACCGGGGAGCTGTTTTTT
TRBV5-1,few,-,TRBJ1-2,CASSRQDLLNYGYTF,TGCGCCAGCAGCCGACAGGATTTACTCAACTATGGCTACACCTTC
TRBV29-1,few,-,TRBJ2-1,CSVVLSNEQFF,TGCAGCGTTGTGCTTAGCAATGAGCAGTTCTTC
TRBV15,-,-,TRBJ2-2,CATSRDGSNTGELFF,TGTGCCACCAGCAGAGATGGGAGCAACACCGGGGAGCTGTTTTTT
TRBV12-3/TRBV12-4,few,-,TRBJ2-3,CASSPGGQGTDTQYF,TGTGCCAGCAGCCCCGGGGGGCAGGGAACAGATACGCAGTATTTT
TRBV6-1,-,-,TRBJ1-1,CASTPTWGAFTEAFF,TGTGCCAGCACCCCCACGTGGGGGGCGTTCACTGAAGCTTTCTTT
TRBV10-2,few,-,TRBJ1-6,CASSEQFSPLHF,TGCGCCAGCAGTGAGCAATTTTCACCCCTCCACTTT
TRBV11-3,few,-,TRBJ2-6,CASSLTGPRAGANVLTF,TGTGCCAGCAGCTTGACAGGCCCTCGAGCTGGGGCCAACGTCCTGACTTTC
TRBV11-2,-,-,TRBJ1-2,CASTWGGRENYPQMNYGYTF,TGTGCCAGCACCTGGGGGGGGCGCGAGAACTATCCCCAGATGAACTATGGCTACACCTTC